These 6 T cell receptor beta chains came from one sample sequenced in a study of cytomegalovirus exposure and HLA in healthy donors. The PCR had 60 Vbeta and 13 Jbeta primers. Sequencing was performed with immunoSEQ multiplex PCR; in TCRdb, only in-frame clones are kept and a portion is missing. There are fewer than 120,000 clones in the sample; around 80% occur only once, and roughly 12% lies in the top ten. The sample was PBMCs. The receptors were sampled from a man aged 25 to 40 in good health and CMV-seropositive.

Only a few counts were recorded for this clone. V and J are TRBV28 and TRBJ1-6; maybe TRBD1 (5 bases). The CDR3 length is 14 residues. CDR1 is MDHEN, CDR2 SYDVKM, per germline. The V and J ends lost 6 bases and 3 bases respectively, with 9 bases between them. The CDR3 protein is CASSLTVYNSPLHF. CDR3 nucleotides: TGTGCCAGCAGCCTGACAGTCTATAATTCACCCCTCCACTTT.

The chain recombines TRBV7-9 with TRBJ2-7; 10 bases line up with TRBD2. The CDR3 spans 15 residues. Germline V gives CDR1 SEHNR, CDR2 FQNEAQ (reference sequence). V was clipped by 3 bases and J by 4 bases; unmatched bases: 6. The CDR3 coding sequence is TGTGCCAGCAGCTTCAGCGGGGGGGCCCCGTACGAGCAGTACTTC. Its protein product is CASSFSGGAPYEQYF.

V is TRBV7-9 and J is TRBJ2-1; no clear D gene. The V and J ends lost 5 bases and 6 bases respectively, with 14 bases between them. Germline V CDR1 and CDR2: SEHNR, FQNEAQ (reference sequence). This CDR3 is built from 14 residues. For the CDR3, the DNA is TGTGCCAGCAGCCCTCTATTTCCGGGCAATGAGCAGTTCTTC. The encoded protein is CASSPLFPGNEQFF.

The rearrangement links TRBV19 to TRBJ2-2; perhaps TRBD1 as D (6 bases). This CDR3 is built from 15 residues. Germline V gene lookup returns CDR1 LNHDA and CDR2 SQIVND (reference sequence). Trimming stripped 5 bases from V and 3 bases from J, with 13 bases between. Here the CDR3 DNA reads TGTGCCAGTAGTTCCGGGACATACTACACCGGGGAGCTGTTTTTT. It specifies CASSSGTYYTGELFF.

This chain links TRBV2 with TRBJ2-5; tentative D call: TRBD2 (5 bases). Trimming took 4 bases from V and 0 from J, leaving 6 bases between them. Germline CDR1 and CDR2: SNHLY and FYNNEI. This CDR3 has 13 amino acids. This CDR3 is CASSGGNQETQYF. The CDR3 DNA reads as TGTGCCAGCAGTGGAGGGAACCAAGAGACCCAGTACTTC.

The V and J genes are TRBV7-8 and TRBJ1-5; a possible D gene is TRBD1 (5 bases). CDR3 length: 14 amino acids. CDR1 is SGHVS and CDR2 is FQNEAQ in the germline V gene. V lost 6 bases to trimming and J lost 3 bases, with 12 bases between them. The CDR3 coding sequence is TGTGCCAGCAGTACCCAGGGTCACAATCAGCCCCAGCATTTT. Translating it yields CASSTQGHNQPQHF.